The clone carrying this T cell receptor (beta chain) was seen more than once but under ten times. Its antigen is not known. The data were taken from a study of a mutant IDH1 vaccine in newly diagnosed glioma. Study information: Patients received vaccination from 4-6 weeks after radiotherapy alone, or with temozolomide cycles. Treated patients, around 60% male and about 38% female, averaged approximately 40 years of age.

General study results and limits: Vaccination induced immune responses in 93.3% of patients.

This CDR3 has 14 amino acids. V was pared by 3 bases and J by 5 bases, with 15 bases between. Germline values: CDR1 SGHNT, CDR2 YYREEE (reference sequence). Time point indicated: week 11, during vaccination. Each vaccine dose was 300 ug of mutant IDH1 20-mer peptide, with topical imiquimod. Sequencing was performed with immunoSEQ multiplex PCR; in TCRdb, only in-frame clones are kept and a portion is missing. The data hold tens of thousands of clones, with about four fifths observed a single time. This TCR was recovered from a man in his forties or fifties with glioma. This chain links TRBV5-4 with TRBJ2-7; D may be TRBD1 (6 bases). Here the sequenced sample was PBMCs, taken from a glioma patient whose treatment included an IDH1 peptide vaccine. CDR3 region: CASSSISQGDEQYF. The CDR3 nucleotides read TGTGCCAGCAGCTCCATTTCACAGGGCGACGAGCAGTACTTC.